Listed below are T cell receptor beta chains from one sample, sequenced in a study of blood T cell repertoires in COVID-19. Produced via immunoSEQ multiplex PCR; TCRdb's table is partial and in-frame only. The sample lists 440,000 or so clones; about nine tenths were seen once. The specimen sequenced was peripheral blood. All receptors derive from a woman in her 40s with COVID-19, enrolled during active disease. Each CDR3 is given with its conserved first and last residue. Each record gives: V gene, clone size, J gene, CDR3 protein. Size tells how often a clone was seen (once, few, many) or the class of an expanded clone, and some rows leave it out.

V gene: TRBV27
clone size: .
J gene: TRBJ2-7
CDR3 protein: CASSDRGRDEQYF

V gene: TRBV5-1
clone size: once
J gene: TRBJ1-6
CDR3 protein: CASSPRGQRNSPLHF

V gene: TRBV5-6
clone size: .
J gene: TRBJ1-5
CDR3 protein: CASSLERNQPQHF

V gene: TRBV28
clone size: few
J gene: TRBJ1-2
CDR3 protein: CASSLRSYYGYTF

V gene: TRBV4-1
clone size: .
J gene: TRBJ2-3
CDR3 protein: CASSPLPTDTQYF

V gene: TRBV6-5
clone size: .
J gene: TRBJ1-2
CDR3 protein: CASSKTGTGVLGYTF

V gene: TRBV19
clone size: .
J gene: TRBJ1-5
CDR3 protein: CASSITGSGQPQHF

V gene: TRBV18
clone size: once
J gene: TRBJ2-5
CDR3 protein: CASSGLALKGETQYF

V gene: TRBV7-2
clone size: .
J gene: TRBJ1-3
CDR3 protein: CASSSQGRGSGNTIYF

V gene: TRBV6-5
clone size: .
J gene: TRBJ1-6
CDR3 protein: CASSSTFGYNSPLHF

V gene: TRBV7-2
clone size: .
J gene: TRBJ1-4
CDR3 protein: CASSLGHREKLFF

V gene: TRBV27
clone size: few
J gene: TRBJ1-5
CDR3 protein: CASSVGVYQPQHF

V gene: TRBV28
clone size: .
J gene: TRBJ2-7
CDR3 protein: CATYHGRGLYEQYF

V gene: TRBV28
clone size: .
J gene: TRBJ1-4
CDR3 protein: CASGFTGQNEKLFF

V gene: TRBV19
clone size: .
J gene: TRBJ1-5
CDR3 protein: CASSIQEVAPQHF

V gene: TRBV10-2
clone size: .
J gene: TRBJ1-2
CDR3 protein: CASSGGEDYTF

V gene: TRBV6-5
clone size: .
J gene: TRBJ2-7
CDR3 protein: CASSTGGTYEQYF

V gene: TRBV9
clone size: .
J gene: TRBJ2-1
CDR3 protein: CASSVAPKTSHYNEQFF

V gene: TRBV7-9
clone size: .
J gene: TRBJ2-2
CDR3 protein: CASRQTGDTGELFF

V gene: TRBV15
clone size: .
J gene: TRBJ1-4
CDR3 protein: CATSRDAGNNEKLFF

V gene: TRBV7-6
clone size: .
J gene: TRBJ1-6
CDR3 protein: CASSLVGTDLNSPLHF

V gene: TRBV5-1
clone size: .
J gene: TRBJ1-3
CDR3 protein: CASSLTGGISGNTIYF

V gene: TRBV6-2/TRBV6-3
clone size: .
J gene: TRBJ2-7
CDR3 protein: CASSTLGRGTYEQYF

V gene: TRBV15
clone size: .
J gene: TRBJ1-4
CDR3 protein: CATSRENKQWGVRRSEKLFF

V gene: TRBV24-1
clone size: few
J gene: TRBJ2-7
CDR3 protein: CATSDLRQYF

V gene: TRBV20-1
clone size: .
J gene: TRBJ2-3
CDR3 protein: CSASRGSGSTDTQYF

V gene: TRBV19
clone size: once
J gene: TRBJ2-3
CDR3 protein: CASSRGSSRTDTQYF

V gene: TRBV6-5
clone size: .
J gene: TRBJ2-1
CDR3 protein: CASSRQAIYNEQFF

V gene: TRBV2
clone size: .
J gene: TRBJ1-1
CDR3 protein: CASSERTGLNTEAFF

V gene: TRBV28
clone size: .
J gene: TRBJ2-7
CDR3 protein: CASSSGPYEQYF

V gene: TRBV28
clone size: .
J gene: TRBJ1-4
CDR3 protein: CASREVVANEKLFF

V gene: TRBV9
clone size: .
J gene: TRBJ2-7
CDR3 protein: CASSGDSYNHEQYF

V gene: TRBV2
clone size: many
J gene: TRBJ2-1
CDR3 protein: CASSDPGGSSYNEQFF

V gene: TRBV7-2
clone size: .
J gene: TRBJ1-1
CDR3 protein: CASSLLGSTNTEAFF

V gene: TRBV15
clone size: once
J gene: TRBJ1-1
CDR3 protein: CATSNSDGQGRTEAFF

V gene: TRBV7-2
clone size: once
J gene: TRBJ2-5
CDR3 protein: CASRGIRGSGETQYF

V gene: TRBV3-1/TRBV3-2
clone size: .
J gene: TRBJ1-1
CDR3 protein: CASSLRDYTEAFF

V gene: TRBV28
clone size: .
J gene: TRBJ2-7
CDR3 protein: CASSLSFRYEQYF

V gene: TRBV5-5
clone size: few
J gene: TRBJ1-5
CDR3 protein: CASSFSARAGNQPQHF

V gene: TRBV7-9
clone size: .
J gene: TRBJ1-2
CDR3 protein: CASSATGGGYGYTF

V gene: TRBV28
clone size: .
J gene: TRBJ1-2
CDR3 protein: CGTQYYGYTF

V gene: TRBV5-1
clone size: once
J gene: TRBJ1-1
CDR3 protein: CASSSRQWNTEAFF

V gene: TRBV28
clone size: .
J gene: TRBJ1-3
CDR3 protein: CASSLVGQAADVRNTIYF

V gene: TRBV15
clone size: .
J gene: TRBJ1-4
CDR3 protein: CATSRVPQGAGEKLFF

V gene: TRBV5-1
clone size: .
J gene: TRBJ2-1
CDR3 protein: CASSSNTAAGSNEQFF

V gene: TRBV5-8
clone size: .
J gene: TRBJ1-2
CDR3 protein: CASSLAKASKGYGYTF

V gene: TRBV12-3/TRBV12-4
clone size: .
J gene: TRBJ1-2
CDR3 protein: CASSQYYGYTF

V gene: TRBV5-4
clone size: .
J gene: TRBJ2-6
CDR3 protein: CASSPWTGGVSGANVLTF

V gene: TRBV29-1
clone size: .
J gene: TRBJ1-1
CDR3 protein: CSLKTGFAEAFF

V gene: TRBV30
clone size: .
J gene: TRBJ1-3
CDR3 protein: CAWNLGQAGGNTIYF

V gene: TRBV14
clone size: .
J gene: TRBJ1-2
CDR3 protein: CASSQVQGRGYTF